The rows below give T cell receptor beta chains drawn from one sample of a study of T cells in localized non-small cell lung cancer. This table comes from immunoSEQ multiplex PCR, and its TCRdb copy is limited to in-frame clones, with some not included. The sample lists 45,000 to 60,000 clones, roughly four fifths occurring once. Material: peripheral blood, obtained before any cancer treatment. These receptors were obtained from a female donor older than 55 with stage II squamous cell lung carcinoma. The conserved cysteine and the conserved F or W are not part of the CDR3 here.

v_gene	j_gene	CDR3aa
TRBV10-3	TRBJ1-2	AISELGDRDSLT
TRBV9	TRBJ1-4	ASSIGTTATNEKLF
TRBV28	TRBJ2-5	ASSFGGSPFFQY
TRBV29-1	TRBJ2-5	SSEGDPAGETQY
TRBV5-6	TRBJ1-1	ASSLTNTEAF
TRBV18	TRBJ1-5	ASSRVGTADISNQPQH
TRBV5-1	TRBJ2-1	ASSRTGTGRNEQF
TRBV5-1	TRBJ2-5	ASSLRYQETQY
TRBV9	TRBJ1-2	ASSAGPDRGDGYT
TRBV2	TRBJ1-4	ASSGQAPAC
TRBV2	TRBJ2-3	ASVRTGGYTDTQY
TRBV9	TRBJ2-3	ASSVDGRPRGDTQY
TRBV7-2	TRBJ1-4	ASSAYGTAASNEKLF
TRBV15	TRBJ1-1	ATMRGRSGTEAF
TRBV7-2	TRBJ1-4	ASRGGTNEKLF
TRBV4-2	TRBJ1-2	ASSQGTAYGYT
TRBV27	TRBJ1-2	ASRETGGNYGYT
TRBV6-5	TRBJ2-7	ASSYGDSYEQY
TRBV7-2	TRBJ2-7	ASSLDPPSGVRDEQY
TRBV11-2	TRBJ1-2	ASSLVPGGNYGYT
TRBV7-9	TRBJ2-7	ASNRGTEGSYEQY
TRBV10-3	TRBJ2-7	AISGDRNPGEQY
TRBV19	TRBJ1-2	ATPSGQGAPNYGYT
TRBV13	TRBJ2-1	ASSLGGTSGYNEQF
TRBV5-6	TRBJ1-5	ASSLVGGGQPQH
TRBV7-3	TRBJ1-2	ASSLTATRSGYT
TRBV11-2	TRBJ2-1	ASSSDRGEEQF
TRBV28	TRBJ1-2	ATQDLPDLFRTDVYGYT
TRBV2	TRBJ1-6	ASSEAGTGGSPLH
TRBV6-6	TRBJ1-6	ASTYRGRANSPLH
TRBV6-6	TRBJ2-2	AGRTRIGENTGELF
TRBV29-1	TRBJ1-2	SVVSGQGRGYT
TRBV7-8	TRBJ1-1	ASSLTGAGAAHTEAF
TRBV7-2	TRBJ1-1	ASSHLFPGRNTEAF
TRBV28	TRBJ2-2	ASISAPGGNTGELF
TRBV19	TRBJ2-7	ASRHGSSYEQY
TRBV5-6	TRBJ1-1	ASSQTGRDTEAF
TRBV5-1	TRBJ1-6	ASSLAGPSSYNSPLH
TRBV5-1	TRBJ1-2	ASSLVGGVIEDGYT